These 18 T cell receptor beta chains share one sample of origin, sequenced in a study of post-analysis software for immune sequencing data. Study-wide points: When patients were compared with controls, a handful of TRBV segments were more frequent, TRBV5-6, TRBV5-1 and TRBV20-1 among them.

Unique-molecular-identifier-tagged TCR beta cDNA libraries were used. TCRdb called the PCR reads again in MiXCR, with one record for every CDR3 protein. The data show under 200,000 distinct CDR3 sequences, 25% to 30% seen once. These TCRs are of unknown antigen specificity. Sequenced: blood. These receptor sequences come from a girl younger than 18 with multiple sclerosis.

The sample holds many counts of this clonotype. The chain employs TRBV20-1 and TRBJ2-5; TRBD1 matches 9 bases. Germline loops: CDR1 DFQATT, CDR2 SNEGSKA (reference sequence). This CDR3 spans 13 amino acids. The chain's CDR3 is CSQQGAFGETQYF. DNA for the CDR3: TGCAGCCAACAGGGGGCGTTCGGAGAGACCCAGTACTTC.

This clonotype came up once. The rearrangement joins TRBV7-2 to TRBJ2-4; the match to TRBD2 covers 13 bases. Trimming removed 6 bases from V and 13 bases from J; junction bases left unmatched: 12. The CDR3 extends over 15 amino acids. Germline V gives CDR1 SGHTA, CDR2 FQGNSA. CDR3 sequence (DNA): TGTGCCAGCAGAAATGGACTAGCGGGAGCGGGTGAGCAGTACTTC. Amino acids: CASRNGLAGAGEQYF.

Notes on this clonotype: Given a much more abundant clone one base away, this may be a read error. The chain combines TRBV20-1 with TRBJ2-1; a weak D match, TRBD2 (5 bases). V lost 5 bases, J lost 6 bases, and 20 bases lay in between. Germline V gives CDR1 DFQATT, CDR2 SNEGSKA (reference sequence). The CDR3 sequence is 15 residues long. In DNA form, the CDR3 reads TGCAGTGCTGCCGGGCCCTACGGGGTATGCAATGAGCAGTTCTTC. Translation: CSAAGPYGVCNEQFF.

The CDR3 DNA reads TGTGCCAGCAGCTTGGGCCTAAGCGGGAGCTCCTACAATGAGCAGTACTTC. Translating gives CASSLGLSGSSYNEQYF. The chain uses TRBV7-8 and TRBJ2-1; 8 bases match TRBD2. The DNA matches TRBJ2-7 better at its end, which makes the J call doubtful. The CDR3 is made up of 17 amino acids. CDR1 SGHVS and CDR2 FQNEAQ come from the germline V gene.

This clonotype was observed a handful of times. V gene TRBV6-5 combines with J gene TRBJ2-2; D unclear. In germline, CDR1 is MNHEY, CDR2 SVGAGI. The V gene lost 2 bases and the J gene lost 5 bases, with 6 bases spanning the gap. CDR3 size: 13 residues. CDR3 nucleotide sequence: TGTGCCAGCAGTTACCGGCGGACCGGGGAGCTGTTTTTT. It specifies CASSYRRTGELFF.

This clonotype was picked up a small number of times. The genes are TRBV29-1 and TRBJ1-2; D gene unclear. The CDR3 spans 12 residues. Trimming stripped 5 bases from V and 7 bases from J, with 14 bases between. Germline lookup yields CDR1 SQVTM and CDR2 ANQGSEA. CDR3 loop: CSVKDGRFGYTF. The CDR3 nucleotides read TGCAGCGTTAAGGACGGCCGTTTTGGCTACACCTTC.

This clonotype was seen repeatedly, ten times or more. The V gene is TRBV11-2, the J gene TRBJ2-3; 9 bases fit TRBD1. Trimming took 4 bases from V and 0 from J; bases not matched to a gene: 5. The germline V gene has CDR1 SGHAT and CDR2 FQNNGV. The CDR3 runs to 16 residues. The CDR3, as DNA: TGTGCCAGCAGCTCGGGACAGGGCCCTAGCACAGATACGCAGTATTTT. Residues: CASSSGQGPSTDTQYF.

The sample holds many counts of this clonotype. The chain has TRBV5-1 and TRBJ2-6; D ambiguous. CDR1 and CDR2 (germline): SGHRS, YFSETQ. The V end was cut by 5 bases, the J end by 1 base, with 10 bases between. The CDR3 runs to 15 residues. This CDR3 is CASSDGPSGANVLTF. CDR3 nucleotide sequence: TGCGCCAGCAGTGACGGCCCGTCTGGGGCCAACGTCCTGACTTTC.

This clonotype has more than one count but fewer than ten. The chain employs TRBV24-1 and TRBJ1-5, with D possibly matching TRBD1 (6 bases). This CDR3 is built from 15 residues. The germline CDR1 and CDR2 sequences are KGHDR and SFDVKD. V shed 7 bases and J shed 4 bases, with 16 bases lying between them. Here the CDR3 reads CATSPARGRNQPQHF. The CDR3 DNA reads as TGTGCCACCAGCCCCGCCAGGGGAAGAAATCAGCCCCAGCATTTT.

This clonotype was recorded at least ten times. The V and J genes are TRBV5-1 and TRBJ2-1; D is ambiguous. Trimming stripped 0 bases from V and 0 bases from J, with 7 bases between. CDR3 length equals 15 residues. CDR1 and CDR2 from the germline V gene are SGHRS and YFSETQ. The CDR3 reads CASSLEPSSYNEQFF. As DNA, the CDR3 is TGCGCCAGCAGCTTGGAGCCGAGCTCCTACAATGAGCAGTTCTTC.

This CDR3 reads CAWRPPGVEKLFF. The CDR3 DNA reads as TGTGCCTGGAGGCCACCCGGGGTTGAAAAACTGTTTTTT. J is TRBJ1-4 and V is TRBV30; D call uncertain. Germline lookup yields CDR1 GTSNPN and CDR2 SVGIG (reference sequence). This CDR3 has 13 residues. V gave up 3 bases and J gave up 7 bases, with 12 bases separating them.

The table lists this clonotype with a few counts. V usage is TRBV3-1 and J usage is TRBJ2-5; 7 bases match TRBD1. The J call may be incorrect, as the DNA end agrees better with TRBJ2-7. Germline assignment: CDR1 LGHDT and CDR2 YNNKEL (reference sequence). The CDR3 runs to 14 residues. CDR3 amino acids: CASSHSYRGYEQYF. CDR3 nucleotide sequence: TGTGCCAGCAGCCACAGCTACAGGGGATACGAGCAGTACTTC.

The chain joins TRBV14 to TRBJ2-1, with a weak D call TRBD2 (5 bases). The germline V gene encodes CDR1 SGHDN and CDR2 FVKESK. This CDR3 comprises 15 residues. V lost 4 bases and J 0 bases, leaving 10 bases between the germline ends. The CDR3 DNA follows: TGTGCCAGCAGCCGAGTTACTAGCTCCTACAATGAGCAGTTCTTC. Its protein is CASSRVTSSYNEQFF.

This clonotype was observed a single time. This chain uses TRBV28 with TRBJ2-3; 9 bases are shared with TRBD2. Germline lookup yields CDR1 MDHEN and CDR2 SYDVKM. CDR3 length: 15 residues. J was trimmed by 2 bases and V by 3 bases; bases with no gene match: 3. CDR3: CASSLGGRATDTQYF. CDR3 DNA: TGTGCCAGCAGTTTGGGCGGGAGGGCCACAGATACGCAGTATTTT.

The chain's CDR3 is CASSQGAAGAQPQHF. In nucleotides, the CDR3 is TGTGCCAGCAGCCAAGGGGCGGCAGGGGCACAGCCCCAGCATTTT. This rearrangement joins TRBV3-1 to TRBJ1-5; D may be TRBD1 (6 bases). Germline values: CDR1 LGHDT, CDR2 YNNKEL (reference sequence). Trimming removed 1 base from V and 7 bases from J, with 14 bases in between. The CDR3 runs to 15 residues.

In regard to this clonotype: Just one base apart from a much larger clone, this may be a read error. The chain couples TRBV20-1 to TRBJ2-1; 9 positions agree with TRBD2. Germline CDR1 reads DFQATT; CDR2 reads SNEGSKA (reference sequence). The length of the CDR3 is 15 residues. The CDR3 loop reads CSVRLSGSDSNEQFF. CDR3 sequence (DNA): TGCAGTGTTAGACTTAGCGGGAGTGATAGCAATGAGCAGTTCTTC.

This clonotype was seen only a few times. The V call is TRBV29-1, the J call TRBJ2-3, with D possibly being TRBD1 (5 bases). Deletions cut 2 bases from V and 1 base from J, with 19 bases between. The germline CDR1 and CDR2 sequences are SQVTM and ANQGSEA. The CDR3 spans 17 residues. The CDR3 spells CSVESGDSPTRTDTQYF. The DNA of the CDR3 is TGCAGCGTTGAATCTGGCGACAGCCCTACCCGCACAGATACGCAGTATTTT.

The rearrangement uses TRBV7-9 and TRBJ1-4; tentatively, D is TRBD1 (5 bases). V was pared by 5 bases and J by 4 bases, with 14 bases between. CDR3 size: 15 residues. The germline gives CDR1 SEHNR, CDR2 FQNEAQ (reference sequence). The CDR3, as DNA: TGTGCCAGCAGCCCTCGGGGGAGACATAATGAAAAACTGTTTTTT. Translated, it gives CASSPRGRHNEKLFF.